This T cell receptor (beta chain) was obtained from a study of blood T cells in healthy people across ages. Findings and limits, study-wide: Across the age range, TCR beta diversity per million T cells fell in a roughly linear way.

On this clonotype: Its cognate antigen is unknown.

V shed 9 bases and J 0 bases; nucleotides not matched to a gene: 6. From germline, CDR1 is SGHTA and CDR2 FQGTGA. The CDR3 extends over 15 amino acids. A sample-barcoded 5' primer and a J-beta primer mix were used in a second PCR of roughly 6 to 11 cycles. TCRdb used MiXCR to reprocess the 5' RACE reads, holding one entry per CDR3 protein. The sample yields 750,000 to 1,000,000 distinct CDR3 sequences, roughly 28% seen once. This same sample was also part of a study on T cells of mothers and their children.

V is TRBV7-3 and J is TRBJ2-7; 12 bases map to TRBD2. The sequenced material came from blood. The source is a woman in her thirties or forties in good health. Here the CDR3 reads CARKTSGGHSYEQYF. CDR3 in DNA: TGTGCCAGAAAGACTAGCGGGGGTCACTCCTACGAGCAGTACTTC.